These 25 T cell receptor beta chains were sequenced from one sample in a study of blood T cells in healthy people across ages. PCR was performed a second time for roughly 7 to 12 cycles using a sample-barcoded 5' primer and a J-beta primer mix. TCRdb redid the calling of the 5' RACE reads with MiXCR, one entry per CDR3 protein. The sample has around 820,000 distinct CDR3 sequences, roughly 25% seen once. This sample also belongs to another study, concerning T cells of mothers and their children.

Material for sequencing was blood. These receptors were obtained from a boy between 10 and 17 years old in good health.

This clonotype was seen just once. The genes are TRBV7-8 and TRBJ1-6; TRBD1 aligns across 8 bases. The CDR3 covers 13 residues. The junction had 6 bases not matched to a gene; V was cut back by 8 bases and J by 9 bases. The germline gives CDR1 SGHVS, CDR2 FQNEAQ. CDR3 in amino acids: CASCKDRGSPLHF. The DNA for the CDR3 is TGTGCCAGCTGTAAAGACAGGGGTTCACCCCTCCACTTT. Full variable domain (outside the CDR3, taken from reference TRBV7-8 and TRBJ1-6): GAGVSQSPRYKVAKRGQDVALRCDPISGHVSLFWYQQALGQGPEFLTYFQNEAQLDKSGLPSDRFFAERPEGSVSTLKIQRTQQEDSAVYLCASCKDRGSPLHFGNGTRLTVT.

The chain employs TRBV15 and TRBJ1-4; no firm D call. Trimming took 4 bases from V and 8 from J, leaving 14 bases between them. In germline, CDR1 is LNHNV, CDR2 YYDKDF (reference sequence). CDR3 length equals 14 residues. CDR3 in amino acids: CATSKGSGWEKLFF. The CDR3 DNA is TGTGCCACCAGCAAAGGTTCGGGGTGGGAAAAACTGTTTTTT.

The chain is built from TRBV29-1 and TRBJ2-5; 7 bases are a match to TRBD1. V trimming: 1 base; J trimming: 2 bases; junction bases outside the gene matches: 4. The CDR3 length is 14 residues. Germline CDR1 and CDR2: SQVTM and ANQGSEA. The CDR3 loop is CSVEGRTGQETQYF. The CDR3 DNA reads TGCAGCGTTGAAGGCCGGACAGGACAAGAGACCCAGTACTTC.

This clonotype was counted between two and nine times. One junction end disagrees with the germline gene, perhaps due to a read error. The chain combines TRBV7-9 with TRBJ2-7; TRBD1 might be the D (5 bases). Germline CDR1 is SEHNR and CDR2 is FQNEAQ (reference sequence). The CDR3 sequence is 13 residues long. The CDR3 region has the DNA TGTGCCAGCAGCTTAGGGACAAACAACTGGCGGTTCTTC. Protein product: CASSLGTNNWRFF.

This clonotype appeared a few times. The gene calls are TRBV6-5 and TRBJ1-4; D is ambiguous. V dropped 2 bases and J dropped 4 bases, with 8 bases sitting between them. The germline V gene has CDR1 MNHEY and CDR2 SVGAGI. The CDR3 spans 14 residues. CDR3 sequence (DNA): TGTGCCAGCAGTTACGTACCGTATAATGAAAAACTGTTTTTT. Protein: CASSYVPYNEKLFF.

The sample holds a few counts of this clonotype. The V call is TRBV28, the J call TRBJ2-5; 7 bases map to TRBD2. The J call is in doubt because the DNA end fits TRBJ2-7 better. Germline values: CDR1 MDHEN, CDR2 SYDVKM. CDR3 length equals 15 residues. CDR3 in DNA: TGTGCCAGCATGGGGGGGTGGGACGGCCACTACGAGCAGTACTTC. It codes for CASMGGWDGHYEQYF.

CDR3 nucleotide sequence: TGCAGCGCCGAACGGGCGGATACGCAGTATTTT. The encoded protein is CSAERADTQYF. The chain has TRBV29-1 and TRBJ2-3, with D uncertain. Germline V gives CDR1 SQVTM, CDR2 ANQGSEA. The CDR3 length is 11 residues. The V end lost 7 bases, the J end lost 6 bases, and 11 bases lay between the germline ends.

This clonotype was observed a few times. This chain connects TRBV20-1 to TRBJ2-5; a weak D match, TRBD2 (6 bases). The CDR3 consists of 14 residues. Germline V gene sequence: CDR1 DFQATT, CDR2 SNEGSKA (reference sequence). Trimming left V 5 bases short and J 4 bases short, with 17 bases between. The CDR3 DNA is TGCAGTGCTTGGCGGAGGGCCGTCGGAGAGACCCAGTACTTC. Protein product: CSAWRRAVGETQYF.

This clonotype has a handful of counts. The CDR3 bases are TGTGCCACCAGCAGAGTTGGACAGGACTATGGCTACACCTTC. Translation gives CATSRVGQDYGYTF. The chain links TRBV15 to TRBJ1-2; 7 bases match TRBD1. The germline V gene encodes CDR1 LNHNV and CDR2 YYDKDF (reference sequence). This CDR3 region has 14 residues. V was pared by 1 base and J by 3 bases, with 2 bases of the junction left unmatched.

The chain joins TRBV18 to TRBJ2-7; D is ambiguous. The CDR3 extends over 13 amino acids. Trimming took 3 bases from V and 5 from J, leaving 11 bases between them. Germline V gene lookup returns CDR1 KGHSH and CDR2 LQKENI. CDR3 sequence: CASSPASIHEQYF. CDR3 nucleotide sequence: TGTGCCAGCTCACCTGCTAGTATCCACGAGCAGTACTTC.

This clonotype has a handful of counts. The rearrangement joins TRBV5-1 to TRBJ2-3; weak D call: TRBD1 (6 bases). TRBJ1-5 explains the end of the DNA better; the J call may be wrong. Germline assignment: CDR1 SGHRS and CDR2 YFSETQ. This CDR3 spans 16 amino acids. The CDR3 reads CASSSGLAGGTDTQHF. In DNA form, the CDR3 reads TGCGCCAGCAGCTCAGGACTAGCGGGGGGCACAGATACGCAGCATTTT.

This clonotype came up a few times. This chain joins TRBV7-9 and TRBJ2-5, with 7 positions matching TRBD1. This CDR3 is 14 amino acids long. The V and J ends lost 5 bases and 0 bases, in that order; junction bases with no gene match: 3. Germline assignment: CDR1 SEHNR and CDR2 FQNEAQ (reference sequence). The CDR3 coding sequence is TGTGCCAGCAGCCAGGGGGTATACCAAGAGACCCAGTACTTC. Its translation is CASSQGVYQETQYF.

Concerning this clonotype: The junction departs from germline at one end; a sequencing error may be responsible. The rearrangement joins TRBV6-5 to TRBJ2-3, with D perhaps matching TRBD2 (5 bases). This CDR3 spans 16 amino acids. Germline V gene lookup returns CDR1 MNHEY and CDR2 SVGAGI. As DNA, the CDR3 is TGTACCAGCAGTTACTTGGCTAGCTCCCGAGGAGATACGCAGTATTTT. It yields the protein CTSSYLASSRGDTQYF.

This sequence joins TRBV12-3 or TRBV12-4 and TRBJ1-2; D gene unclear. V lost 6 bases and J 4 bases, leaving 12 bases between the germline ends. The CDR3 sequence is 13 residues long. CDR3 coding DNA: TGTGCCAGCAGGCCCGCCGTCCTCTATGGCTACACCTTC. Protein: CASRPAVLYGYTF.

About this clonotype: The junction and the germline gene differ at one end; a read error may be behind it. V and J are TRBV4-3 and TRBJ1-4; 9 bases map to TRBD1. The germline gives CDR1 LGHNA, CDR2 YSLEER. This CDR3 region has 13 residues. The CDR3 region is CASSPDRDRDKGF. Written as DNA, the CDR3 is TGCGCCAGCAGCCCCGACCGGGACAGGGATAAAGGTTTT.

This clonotype was picked up a small number of times. The chain combines TRBV5-1 with TRBJ2-5; tentatively, D is TRBD1 (5 bases). Trimming stripped 1 base from V and 3 bases from J, with 13 bases between. This CDR3 spans 15 amino acids. Germline CDR1 reads SGHRS; CDR2 reads YFSETQ. As DNA, the CDR3 is TGCGCCAGCAGCTTGTATCCCCAGGGCGAAGAGACCCAGTACTTC. Protein: CASSLYPQGEETQYF.

This clonotype has more than one count but fewer than ten. This chain joins TRBV7-9 and TRBJ2-1; 12 bases fit TRBD2. Germline-derived CDR1 and CDR2 are SEHNR and FQNEAQ (reference sequence). After removal of 2 bases from V and 7 bases from J, the junction contained 6 bases not matched to a gene. This CDR3 contains 16 residues. This CDR3 is CASSLPGLAGRNEQFF. CDR3 coding DNA: TGTGCCAGCAGCTTACCGGGACTAGCGGGCCGGAATGAGCAGTTCTTC.

This clonotype has only a few counts. Germline is not matched at one junction end, which may reflect a read error. The V and J genes are TRBV4-3 and TRBJ2-7; TRBD1 matches 7 bases. Germline assignment: CDR1 LGHNA and CDR2 YSLEER. This CDR3 has 15 residues. CDR3 coding DNA: TGTGCCAGCAGCCAAGACCGGGACAGATCCTACGAGCAGTACTTC. It specifies CASSQDRDRSYEQYF.

The V call is TRBV29-1, the J call TRBJ1-1, with 7 bases that match TRBD1. Trimming at V came to 7 bases and at J to 2 bases, leaving 10 bases not matched to a gene. Germline CDR1 is SQVTM and CDR2 is ANQGSEA. The CDR3 consists of 14 residues. This chain's CDR3 is CSAMGGTANTEAFF. The CDR3 DNA reads as TGCAGCGCTATGGGGGGGACAGCAAACACTGAAGCTTTCTTT.

There are a few counts of this clonotype. The V call is TRBV29-1, the J call TRBJ1-4, with TRBD1 identical over 9 bases. The CDR3 has 14 amino acids. Trimming at V came to 4 bases and at J to 8 bases, leaving 8 bases not matched to a gene. Germline V CDR1 and CDR2: SQVTM, ANQGSEA. The chain's CDR3 is CSVAKQGANEKLFF. In DNA, the CDR3 is TGCAGCGTTGCTAAACAGGGGGCAAACGAAAAACTGTTTTTT.

This chain uses TRBV7-6 with TRBJ2-1; 8 nucleotides line up with TRBD2. V lost 2 bases, J lost 6 bases, and 9 bases stayed unmatched. The CDR3 has 16 residues. Germline V gene sequence: CDR1 SGHVS, CDR2 FNYEAQ. CDR3 sequence (DNA): TGTGCCAGCAGCTTAACGAGCGGGAGTCCTACCAATGAGCAGTTCTTC. Its protein is CASSLTSGSPTNEQFF. Complete variable domain (other parts from reference TRBV7-6 and TRBJ2-1): GAGVSQSPRYKVTKRGQDVALRCDPISGHVSLYWYRQALGQGPEFLTYFNYEAQQDKSGLPNDRFSAERPEGSISTLTIQRTEQRDSAMYRCASSLTSGSPTNEQFFGPGTRLTVL.

This clonotype was observed a few times. The chain links TRBV7-8 to TRBJ1-1; D gene unclear. CDR1 and CDR2 from the germline V gene are SGHVS and FQNEAQ. The CDR3 contains 14 residues. V lost 1 base and J 4 bases, leaving 10 bases between the germline ends. CDR3 nucleotide sequence: TGTGCCAGCAGCTTAGGGCGAAAGGCCACTGAAGCTTTCTTT. Its protein product is CASSLGRKATEAFF. Together with reference TRBV7-8 and TRBJ1-1, the CDR3 gives the full variable domain: GAGVSQSPRYKVAKRGQDVALRCDPISGHVSLFWYQQALGQGPEFLTYFQNEAQLDKSGLPSDRFFAERPEGSVSTLKIQRTQQEDSAVYLCASSLGRKATEAFFGQGTRLTVV.

CDR3 bases: TGTGCCAGCAGTCCTAGACAGGGGAAGATCTCTGGAAACACCATATATTTT. Translated: CASSPRQGKISGNTIYF. The chain recombines TRBV28 with TRBJ1-3, with 8 bases that match TRBD1. CDR1 and CDR2 from the germline V gene are MDHEN and SYDVKM. CDR3 length: 17 amino acids. V was clipped by 5 bases and J by 0 bases; unmatched bases: 9.

This chain joins TRBV24-1 and TRBJ2-1; D is unclear. From germline, CDR1 is KGHDR and CDR2 SFDVKD. The V end was cut by 2 bases, the J end by 5 bases, with 21 bases between. This CDR3 has 18 amino acids. The CDR3 DNA sequence: TGTGCCACCAGTGATTCCGCCAGCTGGCAGATAAACCACAATGAGCAGTTCTTC. Translation: CATSDSASWQINHNEQFF.

This clonotype appeared a few times. J is TRBJ2-5 and V is TRBV20-1; the D gene is possibly TRBD2 (5 bases). Germline V CDR1 and CDR2: DFQATT, SNEGSKA (reference sequence). The CDR3 runs 13 residues. The V end lost 6 bases, the J end lost 1 base, and 12 bases lay between the germline ends. Here the CDR3 reads CSATRGLQETQYF. CDR3 coding DNA: TGCAGTGCCACCCGAGGGCTCCAAGAGACCCAGTACTTC.